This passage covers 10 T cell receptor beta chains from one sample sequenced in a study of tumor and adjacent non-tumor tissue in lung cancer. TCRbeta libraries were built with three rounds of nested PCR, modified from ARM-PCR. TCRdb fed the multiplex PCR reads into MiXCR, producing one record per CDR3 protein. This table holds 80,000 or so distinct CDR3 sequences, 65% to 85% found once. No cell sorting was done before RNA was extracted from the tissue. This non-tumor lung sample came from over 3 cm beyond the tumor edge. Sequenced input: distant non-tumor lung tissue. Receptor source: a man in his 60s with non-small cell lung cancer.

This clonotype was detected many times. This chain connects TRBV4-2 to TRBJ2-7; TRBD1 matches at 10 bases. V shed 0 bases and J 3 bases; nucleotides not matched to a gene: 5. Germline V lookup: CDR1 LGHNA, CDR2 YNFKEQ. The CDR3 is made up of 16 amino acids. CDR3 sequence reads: CASSQEGGDRGYEQYF. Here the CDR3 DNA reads TGTGCCAGCAGCCAAGAGGGAGGGGACAGGGGCTACGAGCAGTACTTC.

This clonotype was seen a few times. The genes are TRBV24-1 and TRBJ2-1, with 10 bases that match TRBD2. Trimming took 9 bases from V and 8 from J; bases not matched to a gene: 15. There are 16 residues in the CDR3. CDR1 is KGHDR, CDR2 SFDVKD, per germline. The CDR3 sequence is CATSRGASGRLDEQFF. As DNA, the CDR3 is TGTGCCACCTCAAGGGGGGCTAGCGGGAGACTGGATGAGCAGTTCTTC.

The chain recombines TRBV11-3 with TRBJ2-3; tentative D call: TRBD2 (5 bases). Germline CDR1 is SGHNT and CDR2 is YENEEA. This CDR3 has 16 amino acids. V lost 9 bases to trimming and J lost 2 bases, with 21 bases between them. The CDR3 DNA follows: TGTGCCAGTAGCCTACGCACGTCGAGGGTCACAGATACGCAGTATTTT. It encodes CASSLRTSRVTDTQYF.

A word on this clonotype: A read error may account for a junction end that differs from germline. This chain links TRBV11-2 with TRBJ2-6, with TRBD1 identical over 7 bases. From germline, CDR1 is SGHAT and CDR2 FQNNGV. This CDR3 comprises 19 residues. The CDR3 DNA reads TGTGTCAGCAGCCTAGTCCCAAAGGACAGGCCCTCTGTGGCCAACGTCCTGACTTTC. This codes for CVSSLVPKDRPSVANVLTF.

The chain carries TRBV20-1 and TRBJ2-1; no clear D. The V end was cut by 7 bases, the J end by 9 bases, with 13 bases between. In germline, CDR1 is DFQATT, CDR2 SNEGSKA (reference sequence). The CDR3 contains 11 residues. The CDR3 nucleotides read TGCAGTGTTCATCGGATCAGTGAGCAGTTCTTC. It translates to CSVHRISEQFF.

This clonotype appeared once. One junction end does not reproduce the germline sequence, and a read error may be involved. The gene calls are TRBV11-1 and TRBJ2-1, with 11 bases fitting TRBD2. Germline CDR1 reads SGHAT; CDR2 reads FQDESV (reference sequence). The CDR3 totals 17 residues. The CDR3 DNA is TGCGCCAGCAGCGAATCTTATAGCGGGGGGGCCTACAGTGAGCAGTTCTTC. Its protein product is CASSESYSGGAYSEQFF.

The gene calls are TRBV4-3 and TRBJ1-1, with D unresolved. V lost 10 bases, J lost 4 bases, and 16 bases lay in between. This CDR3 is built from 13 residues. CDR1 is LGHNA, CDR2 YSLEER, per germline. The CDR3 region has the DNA TGCGCCATTAGCCAAGAGACCCTCACTGAAGCTTTCTTT. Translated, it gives CAISQETLTEAFF.

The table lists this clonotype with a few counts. CDR3 region: CAWSGQGDQPQHF. The CDR3 DNA is TGTGCCTGGAGTGGGCAGGGAGATCAGCCCCAGCATTTT. V gene TRBV30 combines with J gene TRBJ1-5; tentative D call: TRBD1 (5 bases). V was clipped by 1 base and J by 5 bases, with 9 bases between them. CDR3 size: 13 residues. CDR1 GTSNPN and CDR2 SVGIG come from the germline V gene (reference sequence).

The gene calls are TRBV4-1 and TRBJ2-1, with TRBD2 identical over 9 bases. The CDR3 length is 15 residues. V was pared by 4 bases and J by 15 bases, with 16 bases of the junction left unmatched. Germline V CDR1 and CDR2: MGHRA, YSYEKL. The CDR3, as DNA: TGCGCCAGCAGCCCTGGTAGCGGGAGCCTAAATGAGTCGTTCTTC. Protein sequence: CASSPGSGSLNESFF.

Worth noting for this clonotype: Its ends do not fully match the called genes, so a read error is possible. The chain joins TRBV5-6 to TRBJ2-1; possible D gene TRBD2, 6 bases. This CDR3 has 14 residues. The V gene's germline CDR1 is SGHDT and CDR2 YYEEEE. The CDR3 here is CASTPLRLGHERFF. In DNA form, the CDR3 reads TGTGCAAGCACCCCTCTTCGACTAGGCCATGAGCGGTTCTTC.